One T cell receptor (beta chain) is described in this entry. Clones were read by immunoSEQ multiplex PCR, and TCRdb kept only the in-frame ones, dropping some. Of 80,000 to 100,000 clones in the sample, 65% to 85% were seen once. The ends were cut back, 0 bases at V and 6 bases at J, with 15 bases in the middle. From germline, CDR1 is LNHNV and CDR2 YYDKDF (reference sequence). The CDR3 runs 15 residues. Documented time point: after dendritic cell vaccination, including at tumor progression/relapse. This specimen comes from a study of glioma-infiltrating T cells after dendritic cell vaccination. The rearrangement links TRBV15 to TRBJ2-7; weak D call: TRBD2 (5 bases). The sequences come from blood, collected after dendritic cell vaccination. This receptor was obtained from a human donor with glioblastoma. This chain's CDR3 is CATSRDRTPLGEQYF. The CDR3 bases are TGTGCCACCAGCAGAGATAGGACTCCGCTAGGCGAGCAGTACTTC.